This record looks at one T cell receptor (beta chain) sequence and its context. It was during active infection that Seattle patients were enrolled and then longitudinally followed. The assay was immunoSEQ multiplex PCR, and TCRdb's table has in-frame clones only and misses some. The table lists 35,000 to 40,000 clones, around 90% of them singletons. The sample belongs to a study of blood T cell repertoires in COVID-19. Study overall: Some COVID-19 samples were acute and others convalescent; all came from the United States, Italy and Spain. PBMCs, B-cell-depleted T cells, or T cells provided the cDNA or gDNA that made up the material.

The CDR3 sequence is 13 residues long. Trimming left V 4 bases short and J 6 bases short, with 11 bases between. CDR1 SGHRS and CDR2 YFSETQ come from the germline V gene. The clonotype was recovered from a man aged 60-69 years with COVID-19, enrolled during active disease. The chain has TRBV5-1 and TRBJ1-3; weak D call: TRBD1 (5 bases). Sequencing was done on a sample of peripheral blood. This CDR3 is CASSPGSENTIYF. For the CDR3, the DNA is TGCGCCAGCAGCCCAGGGTCGGAAAACACCATATATTTT. Full variable domain (remainder filled in from reference TRBV5-1 and TRBJ1-3): KAGVTQTPRYLIKTRGQQVTLSCSPISGHRSVSWYQQTPGQGLQFLFEYFSETQRNKGNFPGRFSGRQFSNSRSEMNVSTLELGDSALYLCASSPGSENTIYFGEGSWLTVV.